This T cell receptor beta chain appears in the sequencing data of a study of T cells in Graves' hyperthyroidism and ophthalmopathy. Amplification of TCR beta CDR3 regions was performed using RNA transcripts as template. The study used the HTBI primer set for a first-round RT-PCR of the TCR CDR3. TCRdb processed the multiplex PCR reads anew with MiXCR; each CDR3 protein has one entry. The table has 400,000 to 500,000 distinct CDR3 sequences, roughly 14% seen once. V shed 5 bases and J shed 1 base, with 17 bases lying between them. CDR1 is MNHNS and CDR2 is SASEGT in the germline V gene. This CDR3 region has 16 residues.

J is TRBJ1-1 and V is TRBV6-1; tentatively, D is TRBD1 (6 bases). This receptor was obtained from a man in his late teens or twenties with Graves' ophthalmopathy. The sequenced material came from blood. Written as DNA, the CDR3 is TGTGCCAGCAGTCACCTCAGAACAGGGAGGAACACTGAAGCTTTCTTT. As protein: CASSHLRTGRNTEAFF.